Below, one T cell receptor (beta chain) is given with its context. Its target is unknown. This sample was included in a study of T cells expressing NK-cell markers. Study overall: One of eight sequenced donors was HCMV-seronegative; the other seven were seropositive.

Study observations and caveats: Expanded NKG2C+ T cell clones were not confirmed as HCMV-specific.

With the 5' RACE reads reprocessed, TCRdb shows one record per CDR3 protein and no DNA. Its table records about 540,000 distinct CDR3 sequences. The sequencing sample was made of blood T cells: a sorted CD56 or NKG2C T cell subset, CD4+ or CD8+ T cells, or bulk PBMC T cells (not recorded which). The sequence was collected from a young man in good health.

CDR3 protein: CASSLVPGIYTF. V and J are TRBV7-9 and TRBJ1-2; the TCRdb call, TRBD1, lacks DNA for checking. Looked up from germline, CDR1 is SEHNR and CDR2 is FQNEAQ (reference sequence). This CDR3 comprises 12 residues.